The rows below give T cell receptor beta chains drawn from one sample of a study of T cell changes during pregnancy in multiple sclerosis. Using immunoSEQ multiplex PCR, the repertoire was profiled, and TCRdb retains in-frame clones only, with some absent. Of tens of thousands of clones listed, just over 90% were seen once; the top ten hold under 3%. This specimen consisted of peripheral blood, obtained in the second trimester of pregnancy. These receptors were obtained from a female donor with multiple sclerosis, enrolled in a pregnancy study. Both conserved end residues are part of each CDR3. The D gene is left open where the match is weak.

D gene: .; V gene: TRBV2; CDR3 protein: CAGGYEQFF
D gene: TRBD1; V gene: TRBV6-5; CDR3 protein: CASSRGQGNSPLHF
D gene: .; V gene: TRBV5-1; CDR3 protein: CASSFRGYTDTQYF
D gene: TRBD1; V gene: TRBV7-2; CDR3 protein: CASSLRTGENYGYTF
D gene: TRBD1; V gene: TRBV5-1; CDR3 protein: CASSPGTGLLEQYF
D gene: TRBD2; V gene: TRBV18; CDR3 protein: CASSPPTLAGVHFRQYEQFF
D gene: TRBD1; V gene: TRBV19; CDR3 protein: CASSASGQINQPQHF
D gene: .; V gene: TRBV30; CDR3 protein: CARGGRRTTSSTSRAAYEQYF
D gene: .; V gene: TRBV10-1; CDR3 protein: CASSVGFAGMNTEAFF
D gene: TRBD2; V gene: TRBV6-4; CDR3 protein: CASKGLVDYEQYF
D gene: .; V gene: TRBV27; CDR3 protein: CASSLSIAARGYTF
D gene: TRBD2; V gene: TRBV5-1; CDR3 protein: CASSSGLAGGNEQYF
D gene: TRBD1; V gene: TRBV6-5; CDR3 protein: CASSRTGDTGELFF
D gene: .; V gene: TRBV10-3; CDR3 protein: CATGEVNGNTIYF
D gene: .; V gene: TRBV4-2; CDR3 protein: CASSQSPGAGNTIYF
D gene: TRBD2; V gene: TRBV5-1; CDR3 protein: CASSLSGTSGQETQYF
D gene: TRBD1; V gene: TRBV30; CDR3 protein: CAWSVLRGTGGTGELFF
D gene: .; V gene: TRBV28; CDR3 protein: CASSFEFGRGNEQFF
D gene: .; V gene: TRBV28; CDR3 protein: CASISGGYGYTF